This T cell receptor (beta chain) comes out of a study of shared clonotypes between healthy human individuals. The assay was run at deep level. The method was immunoSEQ multiplex PCR; TCRdb's version includes in-frame clones alone and lacks a portion of them. The sample records some 2,400,000 clones, approximately 96% being singletons. Material for sequencing was naive CD4+ T cells sorted from blood. Subset given: CD45RA+ positively selected. The sequence came from a man aged 18 to 29 in good health.

The chain's CDR3 is CSASSGSREETQYF. The CDR3 DNA reads TGCAGCGCGAGTAGCGGGAGTCGGGAAGAGACCCAGTACTTC. The chain combines TRBV29-1 with TRBJ2-5, with TRBD2 matching over 9 bases. CDR1 is SQVTM and CDR2 is ANQGSEA in the germline V gene. J lost 3 bases, V lost 7 bases, and 9 bases had no gene match. The CDR3 is 14 residues long.